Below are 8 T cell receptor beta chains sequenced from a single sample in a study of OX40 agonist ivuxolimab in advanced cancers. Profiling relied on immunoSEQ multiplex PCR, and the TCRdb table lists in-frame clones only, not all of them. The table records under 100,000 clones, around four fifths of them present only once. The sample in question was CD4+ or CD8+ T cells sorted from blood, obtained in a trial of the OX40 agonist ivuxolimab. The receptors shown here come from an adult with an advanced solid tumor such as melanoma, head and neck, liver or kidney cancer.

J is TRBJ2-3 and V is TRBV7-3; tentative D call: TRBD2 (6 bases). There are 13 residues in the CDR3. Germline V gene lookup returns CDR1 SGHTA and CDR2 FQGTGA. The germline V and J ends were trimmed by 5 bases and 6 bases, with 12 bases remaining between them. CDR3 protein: CASSRRDSDTQYF. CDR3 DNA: TGTGCCAGCAGCCGTCGGGACTCGGATACGCAGTATTTT.

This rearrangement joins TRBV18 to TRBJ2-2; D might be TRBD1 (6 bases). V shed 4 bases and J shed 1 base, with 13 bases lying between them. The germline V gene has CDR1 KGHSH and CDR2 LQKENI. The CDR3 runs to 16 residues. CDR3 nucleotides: TGTGCCAGCTCACAGCAACAGGGTGGGAACACCGGGGAGCTGTTTTTT. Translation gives CASSQQQGGNTGELFF.

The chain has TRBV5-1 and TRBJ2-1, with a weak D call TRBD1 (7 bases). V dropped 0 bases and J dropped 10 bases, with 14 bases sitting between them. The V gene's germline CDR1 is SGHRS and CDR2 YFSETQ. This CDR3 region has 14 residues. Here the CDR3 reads CASSLAQGGGEQFF. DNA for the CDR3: TGCGCCAGCAGCTTGGCGCAGGGGGGCGGAGAGCAGTTCTTC.

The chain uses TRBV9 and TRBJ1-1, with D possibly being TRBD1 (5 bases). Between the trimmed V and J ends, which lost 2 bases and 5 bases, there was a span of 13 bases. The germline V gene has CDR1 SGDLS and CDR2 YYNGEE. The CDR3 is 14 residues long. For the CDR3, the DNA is TGTGCCAGCAGCGTCGGGACCCGGGGAACTGAAGCTTTCTTT. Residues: CASSVGTRGTEAFF.

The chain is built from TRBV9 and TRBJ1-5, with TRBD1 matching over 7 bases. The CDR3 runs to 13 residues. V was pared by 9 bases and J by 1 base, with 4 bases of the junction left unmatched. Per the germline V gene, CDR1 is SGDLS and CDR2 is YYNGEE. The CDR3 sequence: CAKTGLSNQPQHF. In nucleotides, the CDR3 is TGTGCCAAGACAGGGCTAAGCAATCAGCCCCAGCATTTT.

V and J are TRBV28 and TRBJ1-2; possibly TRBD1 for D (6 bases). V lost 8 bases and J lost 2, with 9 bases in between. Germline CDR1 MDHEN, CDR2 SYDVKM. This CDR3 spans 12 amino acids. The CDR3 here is CASRGPNYGYTF. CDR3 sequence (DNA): TGTGCCAGCCGGGGGCCCAACTATGGCTACACCTTC.

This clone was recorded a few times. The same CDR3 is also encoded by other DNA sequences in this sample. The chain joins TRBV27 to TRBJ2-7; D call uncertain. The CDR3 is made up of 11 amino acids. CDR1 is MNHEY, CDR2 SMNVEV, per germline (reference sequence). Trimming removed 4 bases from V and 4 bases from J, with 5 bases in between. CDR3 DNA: TGTGCCAGCAGTTCTAATTACGAGCAGTACTTC. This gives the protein CASSSNYEQYF.

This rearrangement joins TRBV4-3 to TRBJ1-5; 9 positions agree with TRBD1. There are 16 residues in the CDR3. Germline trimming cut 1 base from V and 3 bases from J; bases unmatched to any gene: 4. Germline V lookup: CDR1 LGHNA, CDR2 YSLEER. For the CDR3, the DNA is TGCGCCAGCAGCCAAGGAACAGGGGGCATCAATCAGCCCCAGCATTTT. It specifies CASSQGTGGINQPQHF.